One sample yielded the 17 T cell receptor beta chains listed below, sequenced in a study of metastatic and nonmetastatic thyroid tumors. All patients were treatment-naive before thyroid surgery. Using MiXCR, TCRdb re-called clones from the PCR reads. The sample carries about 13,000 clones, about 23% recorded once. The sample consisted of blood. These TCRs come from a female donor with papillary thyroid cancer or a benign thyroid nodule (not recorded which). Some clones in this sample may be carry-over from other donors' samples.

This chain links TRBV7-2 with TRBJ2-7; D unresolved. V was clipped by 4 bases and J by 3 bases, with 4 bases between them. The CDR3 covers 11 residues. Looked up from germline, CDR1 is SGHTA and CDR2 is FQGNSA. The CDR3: CASSYFYEQYF. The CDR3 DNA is TGTGCCAGCAGCTATTTCTACGAGCAGTACTTC.

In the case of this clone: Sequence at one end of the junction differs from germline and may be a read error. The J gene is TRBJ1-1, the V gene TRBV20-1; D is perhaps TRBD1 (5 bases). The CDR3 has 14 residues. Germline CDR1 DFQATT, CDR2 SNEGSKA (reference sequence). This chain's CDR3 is CSANKTVMKTEAFF. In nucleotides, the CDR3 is TGCAGTGCTAACAAGACAGTGATGAAAACTGAAGCTTTCTTT.

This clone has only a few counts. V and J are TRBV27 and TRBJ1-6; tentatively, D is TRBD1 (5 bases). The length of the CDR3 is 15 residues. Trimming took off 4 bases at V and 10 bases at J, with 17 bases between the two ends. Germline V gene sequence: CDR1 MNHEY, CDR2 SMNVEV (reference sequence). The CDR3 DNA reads TGTGCCAGCAGTTCGCACGGGGGGGATTTCTCACCCCTCCACTTT. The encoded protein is CASSSHGGDFSPLHF.

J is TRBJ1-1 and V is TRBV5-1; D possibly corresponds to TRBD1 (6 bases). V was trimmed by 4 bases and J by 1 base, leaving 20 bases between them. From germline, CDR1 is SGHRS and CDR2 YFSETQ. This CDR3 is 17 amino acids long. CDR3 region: CASSGATGTRTNTEAFF. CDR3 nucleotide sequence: TGCGCCAGCAGCGGCGCCACCGGGACACGAACGAACACTGAAGCTTTCTTT.

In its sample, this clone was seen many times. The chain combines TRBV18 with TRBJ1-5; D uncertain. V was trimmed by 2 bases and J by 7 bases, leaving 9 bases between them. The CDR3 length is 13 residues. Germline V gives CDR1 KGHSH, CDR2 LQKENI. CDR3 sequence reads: CASSPGMEQPQHF. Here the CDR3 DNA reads TGTGCCAGCTCACCAGGGATGGAGCAGCCCCAGCATTTT. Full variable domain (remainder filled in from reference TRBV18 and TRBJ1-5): NAGVMQNPRHLVRRRGQEARLRCSPMKGHSHVYWYRQLPEEGLKFMVYLQKENIIDESGMPKERFSAEFPKEGPSILRIQQVVRGDSAAYFCASSPGMEQPQHFGDGTRLSIL.

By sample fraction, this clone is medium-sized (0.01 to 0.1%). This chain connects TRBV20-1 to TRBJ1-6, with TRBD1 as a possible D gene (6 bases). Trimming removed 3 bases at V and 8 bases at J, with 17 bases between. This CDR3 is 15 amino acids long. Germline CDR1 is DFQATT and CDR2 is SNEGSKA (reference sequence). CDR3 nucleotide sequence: TGCAGTGCTAGTATCCCTGACCGGGGGCATTCACCCCTCCACTTT. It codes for CSASIPDRGHSPLHF.

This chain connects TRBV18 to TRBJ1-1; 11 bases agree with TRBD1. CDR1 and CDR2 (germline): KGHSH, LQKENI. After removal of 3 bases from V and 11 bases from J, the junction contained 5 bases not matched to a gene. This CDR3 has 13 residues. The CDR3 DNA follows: TGTGCCAGCTCACCCGGACAGGGGGCGGAGGCTTTCTTT. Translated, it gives CASSPGQGAEAFF.

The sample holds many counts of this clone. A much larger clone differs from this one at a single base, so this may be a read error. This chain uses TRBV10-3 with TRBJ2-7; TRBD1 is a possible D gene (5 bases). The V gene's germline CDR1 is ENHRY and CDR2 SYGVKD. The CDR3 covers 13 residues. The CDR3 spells CTISDQGGYEQYF. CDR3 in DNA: TGTACCATCAGTGATCAGGGTGGCTACGAGCAGTACTTC.

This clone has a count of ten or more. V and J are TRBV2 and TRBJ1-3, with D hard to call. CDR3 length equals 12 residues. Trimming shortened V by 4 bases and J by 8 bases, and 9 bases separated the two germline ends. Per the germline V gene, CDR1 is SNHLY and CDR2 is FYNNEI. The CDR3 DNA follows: TGTGCCAGCAGTGCCCAGGAGGACACCATATATTTT. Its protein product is CASSAQEDTIYF.

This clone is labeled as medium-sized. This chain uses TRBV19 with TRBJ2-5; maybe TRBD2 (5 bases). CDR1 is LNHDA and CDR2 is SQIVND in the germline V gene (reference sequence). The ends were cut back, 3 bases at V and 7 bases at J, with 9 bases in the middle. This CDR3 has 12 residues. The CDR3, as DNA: TGTGCCAGTAGTATCCGGGATGGGACCCAGTACTTC. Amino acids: CASSIRDGTQYF.

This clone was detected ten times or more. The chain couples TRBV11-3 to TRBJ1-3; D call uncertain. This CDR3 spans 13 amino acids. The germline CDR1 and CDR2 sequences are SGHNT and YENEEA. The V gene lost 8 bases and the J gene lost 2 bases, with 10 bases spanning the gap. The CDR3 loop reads CASAFGTGNTIYF. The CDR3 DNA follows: TGTGCCAGCGCTTTTGGGACTGGAAACACCATATATTTT.

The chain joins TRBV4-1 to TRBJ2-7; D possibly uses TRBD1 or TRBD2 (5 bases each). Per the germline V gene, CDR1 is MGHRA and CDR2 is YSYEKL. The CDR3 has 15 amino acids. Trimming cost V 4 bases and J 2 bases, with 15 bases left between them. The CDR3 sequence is CASSPSSMGAYEQYF. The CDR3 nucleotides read TGCGCCAGCAGCCCATCTTCGATGGGGGCCTACGAGCAGTACTTC.

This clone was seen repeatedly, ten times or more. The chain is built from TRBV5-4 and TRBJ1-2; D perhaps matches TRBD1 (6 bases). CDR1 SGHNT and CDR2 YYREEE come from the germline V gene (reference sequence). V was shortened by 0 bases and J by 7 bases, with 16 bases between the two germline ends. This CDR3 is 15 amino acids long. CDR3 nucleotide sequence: TGTGCCAGCAGCTTGGGTCTTGACAGGACGGTTGGCTACACCTTC. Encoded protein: CASSLGLDRTVGYTF. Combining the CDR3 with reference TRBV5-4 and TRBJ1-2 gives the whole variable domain ETGVTQSPTHLIKTRGQQVTLRCSSQSGHNTVSWYQQALGQGPQFIFQYYREEENGRGNFPPRFSGLQFPNYSSELNVNALELDDSALYLCASSLGLDRTVGYTFGSGTRLTVV.

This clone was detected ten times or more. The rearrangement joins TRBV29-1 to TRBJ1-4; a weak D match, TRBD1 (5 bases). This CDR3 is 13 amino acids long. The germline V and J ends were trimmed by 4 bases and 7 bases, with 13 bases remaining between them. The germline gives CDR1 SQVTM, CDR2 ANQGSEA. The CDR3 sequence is CSVVGGRGEKLFF. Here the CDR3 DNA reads TGCAGCGTTGTGGGGGGTAGGGGTGAAAAACTGTTTTTT.

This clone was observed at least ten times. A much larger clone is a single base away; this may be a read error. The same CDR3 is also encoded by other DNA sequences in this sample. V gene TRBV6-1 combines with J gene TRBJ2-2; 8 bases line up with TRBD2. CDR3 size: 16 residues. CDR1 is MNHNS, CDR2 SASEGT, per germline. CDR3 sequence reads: CASRKPGLGLREELFF. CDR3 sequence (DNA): TGTGCCAGCAGGAAGCCGGGACTAGGATTAAGGGAGGAGCTGTTCTTT.

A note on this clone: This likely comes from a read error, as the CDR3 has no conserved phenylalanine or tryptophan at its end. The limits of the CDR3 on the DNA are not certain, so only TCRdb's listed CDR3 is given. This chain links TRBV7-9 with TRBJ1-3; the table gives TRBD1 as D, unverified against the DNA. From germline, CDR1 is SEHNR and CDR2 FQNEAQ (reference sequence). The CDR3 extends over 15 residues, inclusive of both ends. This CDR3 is CASSGDGTGGNTLYS.

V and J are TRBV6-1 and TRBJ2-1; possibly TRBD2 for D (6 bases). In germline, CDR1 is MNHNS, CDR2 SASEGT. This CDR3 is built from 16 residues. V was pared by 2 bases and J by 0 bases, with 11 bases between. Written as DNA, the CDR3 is TGTGCCAGCAGTGAAATAGCGGAGCTCTCCTACAATGAGCAGTTCTTC. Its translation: CASSEIAELSYNEQFF.